Detailed here is one T cell receptor beta chain. Its target is not known. The use of a sample-barcoded 5' primer and a J-beta primer mix characterized a second PCR of roughly 7 to 11 cycles. TCRdb independently ran MiXCR on the 5' RACE reads; one entry per CDR3 protein. The sample lists about 580,000 distinct CDR3 sequences, less than 60% occurring once. Germline V gives CDR1 SGHRS, CDR2 YFSETQ. Trimming stripped 0 bases from V and 5 bases from J, with 9 bases between. The CDR3 runs to 14 residues. The sample originates from a study of blood T cells in healthy people across ages. Study findings and constraints: Versus aged donors, long-lived donors had higher diversity and more naive CD4+ cells.

Sequenced input: blood. The rearrangement uses TRBV5-1 and TRBJ2-4; no definite D call. This clonotype originated in a man older than 75 in good health. Here the CDR3 reads CASSLGPSENIQYF. The CDR3 nucleotides are TGCGCCAGCAGCTTGGGCCCTTCGGAAAACATTCAGTACTTC.